These 23 T cell receptor beta chains originate from one sample sequenced in a study of T cell responses to AZD1222 COVID-19 vaccine. This table comes from immunoSEQ multiplex PCR, and its TCRdb copy is limited to in-frame clones, with some not included. The sample has roughly 150,000 clones; 85% to 95% are singletons. This specimen consisted of peripheral blood, obtained on day 0 of AZD1222 vaccination. These receptors originate from an adult in good health.

V usage is TRBV9 and J usage is TRBJ2-7, with D possibly being TRBD2 (5 bases). Germline CDR1 SGDLS, CDR2 YYNGEE. Trimming left V 3 bases short and J 3 bases short, with 16 bases between. The CDR3 loop spans 15 amino acids. CDR3 amino acids: CASSGHREFVYEQYF. The CDR3, as DNA: TGTGCCAGCAGCGGCCACCGGGAATTCGTCTACGAGCAGTACTTC.

V and J are TRBV5-1 and TRBJ1-6; the match to TRBD1 covers 7 bases. The CDR3 totals 15 residues. V gave up 2 bases and J gave up 6 bases; unmatched junction bases: 5. Germline CDR1 SGHRS, CDR2 YFSETQ. The DNA of the CDR3 is TGCGCCAGCAGCTTAGACGGGACAGCTAATTCACCCCTCCACTTT. It specifies CASSLDGTANSPLHF.

The chain is built from TRBV30 and TRBJ1-1, with 7 nucleotides matching TRBD1. Germline V CDR1 and CDR2: GTSNPN, SVGIG (reference sequence). The trim removed 3 bases at V and 0 bases at J, leaving 1 base unmatched. The CDR3 runs 13 residues. The CDR3 spells CAWRGQLNTEAFF. The CDR3, as DNA: TGTGCCTGGAGGGGACAGTTGAACACTGAAGCTTTCTTT.

The genes are TRBV19 and TRBJ2-1; D is perhaps TRBD2 (6 bases). CDR1 is LNHDA, CDR2 SQIVND, per germline (reference sequence). Trimming cost V 3 bases and J 7 bases, with 16 bases left between them. This CDR3 spans 15 amino acids. The CDR3, as DNA: TGTGCCAGTAGTATCAACGTGCCAGGGAGGAATGAGCAGTTCTTC. Encoded protein: CASSINVPGRNEQFF.

The chain links TRBV6-5 to TRBJ1-2; D gene ambiguous. This CDR3 spans 14 amino acids. The germline V gene encodes CDR1 MNHEY and CDR2 SVGAGI. The V end lost 8 bases, the J end lost 3 bases, and 16 bases lay between the germline ends. The CDR3 loop reads CASLPSSPYYGYTF. The CDR3 region has the DNA TGTGCCAGCCTCCCCAGTTCACCGTACTATGGCTACACCTTC.

This chain connects TRBV30 to TRBJ2-1, with TRBD2 matching 8 bases. The CDR3 consists of 13 residues. Germline CDR1 and CDR2: GTSNPN and SVGIG (reference sequence). V gave up 4 bases and J gave up 2 bases; unmatched junction bases: 1. CDR3 sequence (DNA): TGTGCCTGGACTAGCGGGCCCTACAATGAGCAGTTCTTC. The encoded protein is CAWTSGPYNEQFF.

This chain's CDR3 is CASSQGRDRKREKLFF. CDR3 DNA sequence: TGTGCCAGCAGCCAAGGTCGGGACAGGAAAAGGGAAAAACTGTTTTTT. The chain combines TRBV3-1 (or the pseudogene TRBV3-2) with TRBJ1-4; 8 nucleotides align to TRBD1. V gave up 1 base and J gave up 8 bases; unmatched junction bases: 9. The CDR3 covers 16 residues. Germline loops: CDR1 LGHDT, CDR2 YNNKEL (reference sequence).

The V gene is TRBV2, the J gene TRBJ2-3, with D unclear. Trimming left V 2 bases short and J 3 bases short, with 15 bases between. This CDR3 spans 16 amino acids. From germline, CDR1 is SNHLY and CDR2 FYNNEI. The CDR3 DNA is TGTGCCAGCAGTGAACGTAACTTAAAAAGGACAGATACGCAGTATTTT. This encodes CASSERNLKRTDTQYF.

The chain has TRBV7-8 and TRBJ2-7; 7 nucleotides line up with TRBD1. This CDR3 comprises 18 residues. Germline V gene sequence: CDR1 SGHVS, CDR2 FQNEAQ. Trimming cost V 5 bases and J 6 bases; bases outside gene matches: 22. The CDR3 DNA follows: TGTGCCAGCAGCCCTAGCCGGGCGACAGGGAACGTTCTAGGCGAGCAGTACTTC. Amino acid sequence: CASSPSRATGNVLGEQYF.

This clone was counted only a few times. V and J are TRBV30 and TRBJ1-5, with 7 bases that match TRBD1. Per the germline V gene, CDR1 is GTSNPN and CDR2 is SVGIG (reference sequence). CDR3 length: 15 amino acids. After removal of 3 bases from V and 6 bases from J, the junction contained 11 bases not matched to a gene. The CDR3 coding sequence is TGTGCCTGGAGCGGGGACAGCAAAAAGAGTCAGCCCCAGCATTTT. Translated, it gives CAWSGDSKKSQPQHF.

This clone came up once. The chain is built from TRBV3-1 (or the pseudogene TRBV3-2) and TRBJ2-1, with D possibly TRBD1 on 6 matching bases. The V end was cut by 3 bases, the J end by 5 bases, with 17 bases between. The CDR3 runs 16 residues. The V gene's germline CDR1 is LGHDT and CDR2 YNNKEL (reference sequence). The DNA for the CDR3 is TGTGCCAGCAGCCACCAAACAGGGTCCGGACACAATGAGCAGTTCTTC. Amino acids: CASSHQTGSGHNEQFF.

CDR3: CASSQDRTGETQYF. In DNA, the CDR3 is TGTGCCAGCAGCCAGGACAGGACTGGAGAGACCCAGTACTTC. The rearrangement joins TRBV7-2 to TRBJ2-5, with 7 bases matching TRBD1. The CDR3 sequence is 14 residues long. V shed 5 bases and J 4 bases; nucleotides not matched to a gene: 7. CDR1 is SGHTA and CDR2 is FQGNSA in the germline V gene.

V is TRBV5-1 and J is TRBJ2-3; TRBD2 might be the D (7 bases). The V end lost 6 bases, the J end lost 3 bases, and 11 bases lay between the germline ends. The CDR3 totals 13 residues. The V gene's germline CDR1 is SGHRS and CDR2 YFSETQ. The CDR3: CASTKGGTDTQYF. The CDR3 DNA is TGCGCCAGCACCAAGGGGGGGACAGATACGCAGTATTTT. Supplemented by reference TRBV5-1 and TRBJ2-3, the full variable domain reads KAGVTQTPRYLIKTRGQQVTLSCSPISGHRSVSWYQQTPGQGLQFLFEYFSETQRNKGNFPGRFSGRQFSNSRSEMNVSTLELGDSALYLCASTKGGTDTQYFGPGTRLTVL.

The gene calls are TRBV7-3 and TRBJ2-2, with D tentatively TRBD2 (7 bases). Trimming removed 4 bases at V and 13 bases at J, with 13 bases between. The germline CDR1 and CDR2 sequences are SGHTA and FQGTGA. The length of the CDR3 is 12 residues. The CDR3 DNA reads TGTGCCAGCAGCTCCCCGGGGGGCTCGCTGTTTTTT. Translating gives CASSSPGGSLFF.

This chain uses TRBV2 with TRBJ2-3, with D maybe TRBD2 (6 bases). V was trimmed by 2 bases and J by 5 bases, leaving 23 bases between them. Germline values: CDR1 SNHLY, CDR2 FYNNEI. The CDR3 sequence is 18 residues long. DNA of the CDR3: TGTGCCAGCAGTGAACGGGGTGGAGCGGGTAAAGTAGGAGATACGCAGTATTTT. This translates into CASSERGGAGKVGDTQYF.

This clone appeared a few times. The CDR3: CASFAPGQNNEQFF. In DNA form, the CDR3 reads TGTGCCAGCTTTGCTCCGGGACAGAACAATGAGCAGTTCTTC. The chain is built from TRBV28 and TRBJ2-1; the match to TRBD1 covers 7 bases. The CDR3 sequence is 14 residues long. Per germline, CDR1 MDHEN and CDR2 SYDVKM. Trimming removed 8 bases from V and 5 bases from J; junction bases left unmatched: 9.

The chain combines TRBV24-1 with TRBJ2-1, with TRBD2 matching 10 bases. The CDR3 totals 15 residues. Germline V lookup: CDR1 KGHDR, CDR2 SFDVKD. J gave up 4 bases and V 5 bases, and 4 bases lay outside the gene matches. The CDR3 bases are TGTGCCACCAGTGGTACTAGCGGGATTTACAATGAGCAGTTCTTC. It is translated as CATSGTSGIYNEQFF.

J is TRBJ1-1 and V is TRBV24-1; 7 bases are shared with TRBD1. The trim removed 5 bases at V and 4 bases at J, leaving 6 bases unmatched. The length of the CDR3 is 14 residues. The germline CDR1 and CDR2 sequences are KGHDR and SFDVKD. The CDR3: CATSATGVVTEAFF. The CDR3 bases are TGTGCCACCAGTGCCACAGGGGTAGTCACTGAAGCTTTCTTT.

This clone was observed a handful of times. This chain joins TRBV10-1 and TRBJ1-3; weak D call: TRBD1 (6 bases). The CDR3 contains 12 residues. From germline, CDR1 is WNHNN and CDR2 SYGVQD (reference sequence). The CDR3 nucleotides read TGCTGCGGAGGGGGACGAGGAAACACCATATATTTT. As protein: CCGGGRGNTIYF.

The V and J genes are TRBV24-1 and TRBJ2-5, with 8 nucleotides matching TRBD1. Germline-derived CDR1 and CDR2 are KGHDR and SFDVKD. This CDR3 is built from 13 residues. V shed 10 bases, J shed 4 bases, and the junction held 7 bases outside the gene matches. CDR3 sequence: CATGQGARETQYF. The CDR3 region has the DNA TGTGCCACTGGCCAGGGGGCACGAGAGACCCAGTACTTC.

The V call is TRBV5-1, the J call TRBJ1-5, with TRBD1 as a possible D gene (6 bases). The CDR3 has 15 residues. Looked up from germline, CDR1 is SGHRS and CDR2 is YFSETQ. V shed 4 bases and J shed 2 bases, with 13 bases lying between them. The CDR3 nucleotides read TGCGCCAGCAGCGCGACAGGAGAGGGCAATCAGCCCCAGCATTTT. Its translation is CASSATGEGNQPQHF.

The rearrangement uses TRBV27 and TRBJ2-3, with TRBD1 as a possible D gene (5 bases). The ends were cut back, 0 bases at V and 4 bases at J, with 5 bases in the middle. This CDR3 is built from 13 residues. Germline CDR1 and CDR2: MNHEY and SMNVEV (reference sequence). CDR3 sequence: CASSLSRADTQYF. The DNA for the CDR3 is TGTGCCAGCAGTTTATCCAGGGCAGATACGCAGTATTTT.

This clone was seen a single time. This chain links TRBV28 with TRBJ2-7, with 7 bases matching TRBD2. Germline V gene lookup returns CDR1 MDHEN and CDR2 SYDVKM. The CDR3 contains 15 residues. Trimming cost V 6 bases and J 2 bases; bases outside gene matches: 10. CDR3 DNA: TGTGCCAGCAGCCTAATGGGGGGGAACCCCTACGAGCAGTACTTC. As protein: CASSLMGGNPYEQYF.